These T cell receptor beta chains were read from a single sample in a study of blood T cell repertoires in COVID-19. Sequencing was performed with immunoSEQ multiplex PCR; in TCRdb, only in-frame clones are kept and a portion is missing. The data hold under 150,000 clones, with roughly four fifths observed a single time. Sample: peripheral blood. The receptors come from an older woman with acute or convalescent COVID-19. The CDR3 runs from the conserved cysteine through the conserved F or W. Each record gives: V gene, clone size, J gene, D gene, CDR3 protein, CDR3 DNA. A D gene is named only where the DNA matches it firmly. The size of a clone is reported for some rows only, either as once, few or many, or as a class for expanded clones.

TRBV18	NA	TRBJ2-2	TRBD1	CASSPLPGTGSAGELFF	TGTGCCAGCTCACCACTGCCCGGGACAGGGAGTGCCGGGGAGCTGTTTTTT
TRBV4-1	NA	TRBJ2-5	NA	CASSQVGGMETQYF	TGCGCCAGCAGCCAAGTTGGCGGGATGGAGACCCAGTACTTC
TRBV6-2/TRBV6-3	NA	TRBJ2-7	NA	CASSYPVVGAESYEQYF	TGTGCCAGCAGTTACCCGGTCGTGGGGGCCGAGTCCTACGAGCAGTACTTC
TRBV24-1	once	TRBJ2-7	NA	CATSVGSDGGVSYEQYF	TGTGCCACCAGTGTAGGGAGTGATGGGGGCGTGTCCTACGAGCAGTACTTC
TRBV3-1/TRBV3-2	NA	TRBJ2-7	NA	CASSPQISSYEQYF	TGTGCCAGCAGCCCCCAGATCAGCTCCTACGAGCAGTACTTC
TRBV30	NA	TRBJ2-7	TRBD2	CAWSVSGGSGREQYF	TGTGCCTGGAGTGTTTCGGGCGGGAGTGGGCGTGAGCAGTACTTC
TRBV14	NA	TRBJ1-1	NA	CASSQYMNTEAFF	TGTGCCAGCAGCCAGTATATGAACACTGAAGCTTTCTTT
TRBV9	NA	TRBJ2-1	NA	CASSVALADSYNEQFF	TGTGCCAGCAGCGTAGCGCTCGCGGACTCCTACAATGAGCAGTTCTTC
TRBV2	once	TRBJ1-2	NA	CASSESSYGYTF	TGTGCCAGCAGTGAATCCAGCTATGGCTACACCTTC
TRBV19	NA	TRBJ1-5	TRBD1	CASSIRAGGGGQPQHF	TGTGCCAGTAGTATCAGGGCAGGGGGCGGCGGGCAGCCCCAGCATTTT
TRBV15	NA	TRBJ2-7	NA	CATSKTTNYEQYF	TGTGCCACCAGCAAGACAACCAACTACGAGCAGTACTTC
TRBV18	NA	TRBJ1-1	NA	CASSPGTFSMNTEAFF	TGTGCCAGCTCACCTGGGACATTCAGCATGAACACTGAAGCTTTCTTT
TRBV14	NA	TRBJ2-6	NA	CASSLSGANVLTF	TGTGCCAGCTCCCTCTCTGGGGCCAACGTCCTGACTTTC